This T cell receptor (beta chain) was captured in a study of regulatory T cells in long-lasting Graves disease. The CDR3 sequence is 16 residues long. CDR1 and CDR2 from the germline V gene are WNHNN and SYGVQD (reference sequence). V lost 2 bases to trimming and J lost 0 bases; unmatched junction nucleotides: 4. This clonotype has at least ten counts. Relying on iRepertoire HTBI primers and Arm-PCR of CDR3 regions, the team built TCR beta libraries. From the multiplex PCR reads, TCRdb called clonotypes with MiXCR, one entry per CDR3 protein. The sample includes roughly 400,000 distinct CDR3 sequences, approximately 16% seen only once; the top ten take approximately 8%. Time point here: newly diagnosed GD, antithyroid drugs for less than 3 months. PBMC RNA served as the TCR library source. A further study also used this sample, focusing on T cells in Graves' hyperthyroidism and ophthalmopathy.

This chain links TRBV10-1 with TRBJ2-3; 8 bases are shared with TRBD1. The sample here was peripheral blood mononuclear cells (PBMCs), taken at new diagnosis, from a patient treated with antithyroid drugs. The origin of this receptor is a woman in her forties with Graves disease. CDR3 DNA sequence: TGCGCCAGCAGTGAGCCCGGACAGGGAAGCACAGATACGCAGTATTTT. This encodes CASSEPGQGSTDTQYF.